These 24 T cell receptor beta chains were all obtained from the same sample, sequenced in a study of T cells in Graves' hyperthyroidism and ophthalmopathy. Amplification of TCR beta CDR3 regions used RNA as the template. HTBI primers were employed in a first-round RT-PCR of the TCR CDR3. TCRdb re-called the multiplex PCR reads with MiXCR, one entry per CDR3 protein. This sample has more than 500,000 distinct CDR3 sequences, with under 60% found just once. Sequenced sample: peripheral blood or thyroid tissue (not recorded which). The receptors come from an adult woman with Graves' disease, either hyperthyroidism or ophthalmopathy (not recorded which).

This clonotype appeared many times. The CDR3 region has the DNA TGTGCCTGGACCAAAGGGGTCTCTGGAAACACCATATATTTT. Its protein is CAWTKGVSGNTIYF. This sequence joins TRBV30 and TRBJ1-3; maybe TRBD1 (5 bases). There are 14 residues in the CDR3. The V gene's germline CDR1 is GTSNPN and CDR2 SVGIG (reference sequence). V was cut by 4 bases and J by 0 bases, with 10 bases left in between.

The chain joins TRBV2 to TRBJ1-6; 7 bases are a match to TRBD1. Germline lookup yields CDR1 SNHLY and CDR2 FYNNEI. The CDR3 is 15 amino acids. Unmatched junction bases numbered 9, after V lost 3 bases and J lost 10 bases. CDR3 nucleotides: TGTGCCAGCAGTGAGTCCGGGGACAGAACCTCACCCCTCCACTTT. Protein product: CASSESGDRTSPLHF. The whole variable domain, filled in from reference TRBV2 and TRBJ1-6, reads EPEVTQTPSHQVTQMGQEVILRCVPISNHLYFYWYRQILGQKVEFLVSFYNNEISEKSEIFDDQFSVERPDGSNFTLKIRSTKLEDSAMYFCASSESGDRTSPLHFGNGTRLTVT.

The chain links TRBV5-1 to TRBJ2-7, with TRBD1 matching 9 bases. The germline V gene encodes CDR1 SGHRS and CDR2 YFSETQ. The CDR3 is made up of 15 amino acids. Trimming at V came to 5 bases and at J to 5 bases, leaving 11 bases not matched to a gene. The CDR3 spells CASRPPWGQGNEQYF. The CDR3 DNA reads TGCGCCAGCAGGCCTCCCTGGGGACAGGGCAACGAGCAGTACTTC. Full variable domain (remainder filled in from reference TRBV5-1 and TRBJ2-7): KAGVTQTPRYLIKTRGQQVTLSCSPISGHRSVSWYQQTPGQGLQFLFEYFSETQRNKGNFPGRFSGRQFSNSRSEMNVSTLELGDSALYLCASRPPWGQGNEQYFGPGTRLTVT.

This clonotype was seen a few times. This sequence joins TRBV6-1 and TRBJ1-2; possibly TRBD1 for D (6 bases). CDR3 size: 14 residues. With 6 bases removed from V and 12 bases from J, the gap between germline ends came to 23 bases. CDR1 and CDR2 (germline): MNHNS, SASEGT. The CDR3 reads CASRPWGQDPANTF. The DNA for the CDR3 is TGTGCCAGCAGACCGTGGGGACAAGACCCGGCGAACACCTTC.

This clonotype was counted many times. The genes are TRBV5-4 and TRBJ2-7, with TRBD1 matching 9 bases. CDR1 and CDR2 (germline): SGHNT, YYREEE (reference sequence). After removal of 4 bases from V and 6 bases from J, the junction contained 11 bases not matched to a gene. There are 15 residues in the CDR3. This CDR3 reads CASSDPGTGRAEQYF. CDR3 DNA: TGTGCCAGCAGCGATCCCGGGACAGGGAGGGCCGAGCAGTACTTC.

V usage is TRBV10-3 and J usage is TRBJ1-1; D ambiguous. The CDR3 covers 13 residues. CDR1 is ENHRY, CDR2 SYGVKD, per germline. Trimming removed 7 bases from V and 3 bases from J, with 12 bases in between. The CDR3 is CAINALRDTEAFF. CDR3 DNA: TGTGCCATCAATGCATTAAGGGACACTGAAGCTTTCTTT.

V is TRBV2 and J is TRBJ1-1, with D perhaps TRBD1 (6 bases). Germline values: CDR1 SNHLY, CDR2 FYNNEI. The CDR3 contains 15 residues. V was cut by 3 bases and J by 4 bases, with 15 bases left in between. CDR3 in amino acids: CASSDSGGRGTEAFF. For the CDR3, the DNA is TGTGCCAGCAGTGATAGCGGGGGCCGGGGCACTGAAGCTTTCTTT. Combining the CDR3 with reference TRBV2 and TRBJ1-1 gives the whole variable domain EPEVTQTPSHQVTQMGQEVILRCVPISNHLYFYWYRQILGQKVEFLVSFYNNEISEKSEIFDDQFSVERPDGSNFTLKIRSTKLEDSAMYFCASSDSGGRGTEAFFGQGTRLTVV.

J is TRBJ1-5 and V is TRBV6-5; 7 nucleotides match TRBD1. The CDR3 consists of 15 residues. Per germline, CDR1 MNHEY and CDR2 SVGAGI. The V gene end was trimmed by 8 bases and the J gene end by 7 bases; junction bases not matched to a gene: 14. CDR3 sequence: CASYRTGESEQPQHF. The CDR3 nucleotides read TGTGCCAGCTATCGGACAGGCGAGAGCGAGCAGCCCCAGCATTTT.

The chain has TRBV7-8 and TRBJ2-5; TRBD2 matches 11 bases. V was pared by 5 bases and J by 7 bases, with 3 bases of the junction left unmatched. The CDR3 length is 13 residues. Looked up from germline, CDR1 is SGHVS and CDR2 is FQNEAQ. The CDR3 sequence is CASSVGLAATQYF. CDR3 nucleotide sequence: TGTGCCAGCAGCGTGGGACTAGCGGCGACCCAGTACTTC.

J is TRBJ1-5 and V is TRBV2, with D unresolved. V shed 6 bases and J shed 11 bases, with 11 bases lying between them. CDR1 and CDR2 (germline): SNHLY, FYNNEI. The CDR3 is 11 amino acids. CDR3 DNA sequence: TGTGCCAGCAGCGCCCAAGAGACCCAGCATTTT. It is translated as CASSAQETQHF.

As to this clonotype: Given the absence of the conserved phenylalanine or tryptophan at the CDR3 end, a read error is likely. The rearrangement uses TRBV10-3 and TRBJ1-6; D not certain. V shed 6 bases and J shed 10 bases, with 16 bases lying between them. Germline V lookup: CDR1 ENHRY, CDR2 SYGVKD. The CDR3 consists of 14 residues. CDR3 nucleotide sequence: TGTGCCATCAGACCCGACGGGGTTAGATCACCCCTCCACTCT. It is translated as CAIRPDGVRSPLHS.

This rearrangement joins TRBV9 to TRBJ1-2; D unclear. The length of the CDR3 is 11 residues. CDR1 SGDLS and CDR2 YYNGEE come from the germline V gene. The germline V and J ends were trimmed by 5 bases and 12 bases, with 14 bases remaining between them. CDR3 sequence: CASSVTRGHTF. In DNA form, the CDR3 reads TGTGCCAGCAGTGTGACCCGTGGTCACACCTTC. The full variable domain, rest sourced from reference TRBV9 and TRBJ1-2, is DSGVTQTPKHLITATGQRVTLRCSPRSGDLSVYWYQQSLDQGLQFLIQYYNGEERAKGNILERFSAQQFPDLHSELNLSSLELGDSALYFCASSVTRGHTFGSGTRLTVV.

This clonotype was counted at least ten times. The rearrangement uses TRBV7-9 and TRBJ1-1; D call uncertain. V lost 8 bases to trimming and J lost 4 bases, with 5 bases between them. CDR1 is SEHNR, CDR2 FQNEAQ, per germline (reference sequence). This CDR3 has 10 residues. The CDR3 DNA reads TGTGCCAGCGGAGGCACTGAAGCTTTCTTT. Protein sequence: CASGGTEAFF.

This clonotype was seen at least ten times. V usage is TRBV2 and J usage is TRBJ1-4, with D perhaps TRBD1 (6 bases). This CDR3 comprises 13 residues. Germline-derived CDR1 and CDR2 are SNHLY and FYNNEI. V gave up 6 bases and J gave up 11 bases, with 16 bases separating them. In DNA, the CDR3 is TGTGCCAGCAGGGTGGGGGGCCAGGGGAAACTGTTTTTT. Amino acid sequence: CASRVGGQGKLFF.

V and J are TRBV24-1 and TRBJ1-4, with a tentative D call TRBD1 (6 bases). Per the germline V gene, CDR1 is KGHDR and CDR2 is SFDVKD. There are 14 residues in the CDR3. V shed 3 bases and J shed 6 bases, with 10 bases lying between them. In DNA, the CDR3 is TGTGCCACCAGTGATCCAGGGGTGGATGAAAAACTGTTTTTT. Its protein product is CATSDPGVDEKLFF.

This clonotype has more than one count but fewer than ten. A much larger clonotype is one base distant, so this may be a read error. The chain couples TRBV20-1 to TRBJ1-1; D not certain. The V gene lost 3 bases and the J gene lost 7 bases, with 21 bases spanning the gap. Germline V CDR1 and CDR2: DFQATT, SNEGSKA (reference sequence). CDR3 length: 15 amino acids. In DNA form, the CDR3 reads TGCAGTGCTAGGGAGCGGGATGCAGAGGTCCGTGAAGCTTTCTTT. This translates into CSARERDAEVREAFF.

This clonotype appeared many times. The chain has TRBV7-2 and TRBJ1-2; no clear D gene. This CDR3 region has 16 residues. Trimming cost V 1 base and J 5 bases, with 17 bases left between them. The germline V gene has CDR1 SGHTA and CDR2 FQGNSA. CDR3 DNA sequence: TGTGCCAGCAGCTTAGATCTGTCACCGAGTAGATATGGCTACACCTTC. It translates to CASSLDLSPSRYGYTF.

This clonotype was seen at least ten times. V is TRBV7-9 and J is TRBJ1-6; D call uncertain. Germline V gives CDR1 SEHNR, CDR2 FQNEAQ (reference sequence). This CDR3 comprises 14 residues. The V gene lost 1 base and the J gene lost 9 bases, with 10 bases spanning the gap. The CDR3 nucleotides are TGTGCCAGCAGCTTAGGGCAGGTTGGTTCACCCCTCCACTTT. Residues: CASSLGQVGSPLHF.

This clonotype was seen repeatedly, ten times or more. The V gene is TRBV7-9, the J gene TRBJ1-6; TRBD1 might be the D (6 bases). Between the trimmed V and J ends, which lost 3 bases and 8 bases, there was a span of 11 bases. The CDR3 has 14 amino acids. Per germline, CDR1 SEHNR and CDR2 FQNEAQ (reference sequence). This CDR3 reads CASSFQGTYSPLHF. The CDR3 region has the DNA TGTGCCAGCAGCTTTCAGGGGACCTATTCACCCCTCCACTTT.

The V gene is TRBV5-1, the J gene TRBJ2-7; no definite D call. The CDR3 consists of 14 residues. From germline, CDR1 is SGHRS and CDR2 YFSETQ. V was clipped by 5 bases and J by 1 base, with 13 bases between them. CDR3 region: CASRLMWGSYEQYF. The CDR3 nucleotides are TGCGCCAGCAGGCTTATGTGGGGTTCCTACGAGCAGTACTTC.

The rearrangement links TRBV20-1 to TRBJ2-5; 10 bases align to TRBD2. The CDR3 length is 14 residues. V was clipped by 6 bases and J by 0 bases; unmatched bases: 4. Germline V gene lookup returns CDR1 DFQATT and CDR2 SNEGSKA (reference sequence). CDR3 sequence reads: CSAEGLADQETQYF. CDR3 nucleotides: TGCAGTGCCGAAGGACTAGCGGACCAAGAGACCCAGTACTTC.

This chain joins TRBV7-9 and TRBJ1-3; D gene uncertain. The CDR3 has 16 residues. Germline CDR1 and CDR2: SEHNR and FQNEAQ (reference sequence). Trimming left V 5 bases short and J 2 bases short, with 16 bases between. CDR3 sequence reads: CASSPSAGGTGNTIYF. The DNA for the CDR3 is TGTGCCAGCAGCCCCTCGGCGGGAGGAACTGGAAACACCATATATTTT.

The chain carries TRBV25-1 and TRBJ2-6; TRBD1 agrees at 9 bases. The length of the CDR3 is 17 residues. Germline values: CDR1 MGHDK, CDR2 SYGVNS. J gave up 0 bases and V 4 bases, and 4 bases lay outside the gene matches. In nucleotides, the CDR3 is TGTGCCAGCAGTGGACAGGGGGTTAGCTCTGGGGCCAACGTCCTGACTTTC. Amino acids: CASSGQGVSSGANVLTF. Complete variable domain (other parts from reference TRBV25-1 and TRBJ2-6): EADIYQTPRYLVIGTGKKITLECSQTMGHDKMYWYQQDPGMELHLIHYSYGVNSTEKGDLSSESTVSRIRTEHFPLTLESARPSHTSQYLCASSGQGVSSGANVLTFGAGSRLTVL.

This clonotype was observed at least ten times. J is TRBJ2-7 and V is TRBV27, with 8 bases lining up with TRBD1. CDR3 length equals 15 residues. V gave up 10 bases and J gave up 7 bases; unmatched junction bases: 18. Germline CDR1 is MNHEY and CDR2 is SMNVEV (reference sequence). As DNA, the CDR3 is TGTGCCACCCTCGGACAGGGATTCTCCTCGCGTGAGCAGTACTTC. Translation gives CATLGQGFSSREQYF.